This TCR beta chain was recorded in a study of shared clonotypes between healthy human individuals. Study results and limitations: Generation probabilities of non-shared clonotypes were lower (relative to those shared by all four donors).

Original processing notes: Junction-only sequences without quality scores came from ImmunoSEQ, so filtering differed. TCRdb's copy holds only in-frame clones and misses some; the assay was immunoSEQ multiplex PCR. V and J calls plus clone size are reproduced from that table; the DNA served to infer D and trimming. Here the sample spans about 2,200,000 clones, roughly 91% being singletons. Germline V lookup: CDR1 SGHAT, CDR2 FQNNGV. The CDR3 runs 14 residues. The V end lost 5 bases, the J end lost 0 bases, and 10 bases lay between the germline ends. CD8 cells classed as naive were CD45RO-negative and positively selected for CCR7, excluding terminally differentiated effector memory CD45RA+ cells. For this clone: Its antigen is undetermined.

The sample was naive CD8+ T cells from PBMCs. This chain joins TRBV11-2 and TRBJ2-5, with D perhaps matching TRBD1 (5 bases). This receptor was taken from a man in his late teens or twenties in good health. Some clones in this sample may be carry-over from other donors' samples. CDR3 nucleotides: TGTGCCAGCAGCCCCCGACAGAACCAAGAGACCCAGTACTTC. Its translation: CASSPRQNQETQYF.